This T cell receptor beta chain was obtained from a study of CD4 T cells in relation to SARS-CoV-2 and coronaviruses. Trimming cost V 11 bases and J 2 bases; bases outside gene matches: 6. From germline, CDR1 is MNHEY and CDR2 SVGAGI. The CDR3 spans 13 residues. Clones were sequenced by immunoSEQ multiplex PCR, and TCRdb holds only the in-frame ones, with some missing. The table has tens of thousands of clones, around 89% seen once. The source material was memory CD4+ T cells from PBMCs. The receptor comes from an adult with COVID-19. The rearrangement links TRBV6-5 to TRBJ1-5; 7 nucleotides line up with TRBD1. CDR3 coding DNA: TGTGCCGGCACAGGGGATGGCAATCAGCCCCAGCATTTT. Translating gives CAGTGDGNQPQHF.